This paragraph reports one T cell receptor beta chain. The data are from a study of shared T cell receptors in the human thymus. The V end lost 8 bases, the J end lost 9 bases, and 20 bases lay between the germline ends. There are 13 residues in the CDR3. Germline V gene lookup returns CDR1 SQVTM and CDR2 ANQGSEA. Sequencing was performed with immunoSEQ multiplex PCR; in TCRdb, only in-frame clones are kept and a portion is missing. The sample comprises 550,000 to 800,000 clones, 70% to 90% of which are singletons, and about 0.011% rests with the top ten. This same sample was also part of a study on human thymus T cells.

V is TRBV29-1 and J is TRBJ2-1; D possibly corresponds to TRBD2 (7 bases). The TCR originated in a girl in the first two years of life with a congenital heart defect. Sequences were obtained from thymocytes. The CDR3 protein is CSSKKGGVGEQFF. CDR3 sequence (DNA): TGCAGCTCAAAGAAGGGGGGGGTAGGTGAGCAGTTCTTC.